This record looks at one T cell receptor (beta chain) sequence and its context. The target antigen is unknown. Additional DNA sequences in this sample encode the identical CDR3. V dropped 2 bases and J dropped 1 base, with 11 bases sitting between them. The CDR3 length is 15 residues. Germline CDR1 and CDR2: MNHEY and SVGAGI. Clones were read by immunoSEQ multiplex PCR, and TCRdb kept only the in-frame ones, dropping some. The table has around 150,000 clones, approximately 90% seen once. The sample belongs to a study of T cell responses to AZD1222 COVID-19 vaccine. Study-wide results and limits: Recipients of AZD1222 seropositive at baseline numbered only 6 or 7. The sample set comprised mostly white British donors with more females, and clonal diversity was possibly underestimated.

Sequencing used peripheral blood, obtained 28 days after the second AZD1222 dose. The chain employs TRBV6-5 and TRBJ1-1; tentatively, D is TRBD1 (5 bases). This receptor was obtained from an adult who received the AZD1222 COVID-19 vaccine. CDR3 sequence: CASSYGGGSNTEAFF. Written as DNA, the CDR3 is TGTGCCAGCAGTTACGGTGGGGGGTCGAACACTGAAGCTTTCTTT.